This T cell receptor (beta chain) was observed in a study of cytomegalovirus exposure and HLA in healthy donors. Broader study findings: In a later analysis, TCR beta V- and J-gene trimming showed a link to a missense DCLRE1C variant. It was only CMV serostatus that was available as immune exposure information.

Losses at the gene ends were 6 bases for V and 5 bases for J; bases not matched to a gene: 12. The CDR3 sequence is 17 residues long. Germline loops: CDR1 SGHNT, CDR2 YYREEE (reference sequence). Details on this clone: Its antigen remains unidentified.

The PCR had 60 Vbeta and 13 Jbeta primers. The assay was immunoSEQ multiplex PCR, and TCRdb's table has in-frame clones only and misses some. The table lists around 100,000 clones, 73% of them singletons. The TCR sequence derives from a man aged 35-49 years in good health and CMV-seronegative. This chain links TRBV5-4 with TRBJ2-5; 14 positions match TRBD2. The sample was PBMCs. The DNA of the CDR3 is TGTGCCAGCAACCAGGGACTAGCGGGGGCCACAGGGGAGACCCAGTACTTC. It translates to CASNQGLAGATGETQYF.